The next 14 T cell receptor beta chains were all read from a single sample in a study of control samples from healthy donors and cancer patients. Profiling relied on immunoSEQ multiplex PCR, and the TCRdb table lists in-frame clones only, not all of them. The sample consists of approximately 86,000 clones, around nine tenths of them appearing once. Input material: blood. These receptor sequences come from a man under 40 in good health.

V is TRBV6-5 and J is TRBJ1-2; 8 nucleotides align to TRBD1. J lost 4 bases, V lost 7 bases, and 11 bases had no gene match. This CDR3 has 15 amino acids. Germline V gene data show CDR1 as MNHEY and CDR2 as SVGAGI. CDR3 sequence reads: CASTLGTGGSYGYTF. The CDR3 DNA sequence: TGTGCCAGCACCCTGGGGACAGGCGGTAGCTATGGCTACACCTTC.

The chain has TRBV20-1 and TRBJ1-1; unclear D gene. Deletions cut 1 base from V and 4 bases from J, with 4 bases between. The CDR3 contains 11 residues. Germline V gene sequence: CDR1 DFQATT, CDR2 SNEGSKA (reference sequence). The CDR3 DNA reads as TGCAGTGCTAGAGTGCCCACTGAAGCTTTCTTT. Encoded protein: CSARVPTEAFF.

The genes are TRBV6-5 and TRBJ2-3; D might be TRBD1 or TRBD2, each matching 5 bases. The V and J ends lost 10 bases and 4 bases respectively, with 15 bases between them. The CDR3 totals 13 residues. Germline lookup yields CDR1 MNHEY and CDR2 SVGAGI. The CDR3 region has the DNA TGTGCCACCCGGGACCTGGGGCCAGATACGCAGTATTTT. Its translation: CATRDLGPDTQYF.

The chain uses TRBV6-5 and TRBJ2-2; 7 nucleotides agree with TRBD2. There are 15 residues in the CDR3. Germline CDR1 reads MNHEY; CDR2 reads SVGAGI. V shed 8 bases and J 0 bases; nucleotides not matched to a gene: 6. CDR3 nucleotides: TGTGCCAGCGATTGGGGGGGGTCGAACACCGGGGAGCTGTTTTTT. It is translated as CASDWGGSNTGELFF.

This clone appeared a few times. V gene TRBV7-9 combines with J gene TRBJ1-5; a possible D gene is TRBD1 (5 bases). The length of the CDR3 is 11 residues. Trimming stripped 4 bases from V and 9 bases from J, with 7 bases between. Germline V gives CDR1 SEHNR, CDR2 FQNEAQ (reference sequence). The CDR3 bases are TGTGCCAGCAGCTCCGGGGGGCCCCAGCATTTT. It is translated as CASSSGGPQHF. The variable domain in full, completed from reference TRBV7-9 and TRBJ1-5, reads DTGVSQNPRHKITKRGQNVTFRCDPISEHNRLYWYRQTLGQGPEFLTYFQNEAQLEKSRLLSDRFSAERPKGSFSTLEIQRTEQGDSAMYLCASSSGGPQHFGDGTRLSIL.

With respect to this clone: Other DNA sequences of this sample code for an identical CDR3. The chain uses TRBV6-5 and TRBJ1-2; D gene ambiguous. V lost 0 bases and J lost 5, with 7 bases in between. The CDR3 consists of 13 residues. CDR1 is MNHEY and CDR2 is SVGAGI in the germline V gene. CDR3 DNA sequence: TGTGCCAGCAGTTACTCCGGTGGATATGGCTACACCTTC. It is translated as CASSYSGGYGYTF.

The V and J genes are TRBV6-6 and TRBJ2-3; D possibly uses TRBD1 or TRBD2 (6 bases each). The germline CDR1 and CDR2 sequences are MNHNY and SVGAGI (reference sequence). The CDR3 sequence is 16 residues long. V was shortened by 2 bases and J by 1 base, with 13 bases between the two germline ends. The CDR3 DNA is TGTGCCAGCAGTTACCCCCCGGGGGCTGGCACAGATACGCAGTATTTT. This gives the protein CASSYPPGAGTDTQYF.

J is TRBJ1-2 and V is TRBV7-2, with 7 bases fitting TRBD1. V was clipped by 1 base and J by 1 base; unmatched bases: 0. Germline loops: CDR1 SGHTA, CDR2 FQGNSA. The CDR3 runs 14 residues. The CDR3 spells CASSLGQGNYGYTF. The CDR3 DNA sequence: TGTGCCAGCAGCTTAGGACAGGGTAACTATGGCTACACCTTC.

The chain is built from TRBV30 and TRBJ1-1; D remains ambiguous. The CDR3 runs 11 residues. Germline loops: CDR1 GTSNPN, CDR2 SVGIG (reference sequence). Trimming removed 5 bases at V and 6 bases at J, with 10 bases between. The CDR3, as DNA: TGTGCCTGGCGGACCGGAGCTGAAGCTTTCTTT. Encoded protein: CAWRTGAEAFF.

The chain is built from TRBV28 and TRBJ2-2; D not certain. Trimming stripped 11 bases from V and 0 bases from J, with 7 bases between. The CDR3 is 12 residues long. Germline V gene sequence: CDR1 MDHEN, CDR2 SYDVKM. The CDR3 coding sequence is TGTGCCGGCCGCGCGAACACCGGGGAGCTGTTTTTT. Its translation is CAGRANTGELFF.

The chain couples TRBV30 to TRBJ2-7; D may be TRBD1 (5 bases). V was trimmed by 2 bases and J by 6 bases, leaving 14 bases between them. This CDR3 is 13 amino acids long. CDR1 GTSNPN and CDR2 SVGIG come from the germline V gene (reference sequence). Here the CDR3 reads CAWSLFRVGEQYF. The CDR3 nucleotides are TGTGCCTGGAGTTTATTCAGGGTCGGCGAGCAGTACTTC. The whole variable domain, filled in from reference TRBV30 and TRBJ2-7, reads SQTIHQWPATLVQPVGSPLSLECTVEGTSNPNLYWYRQAAGRGLQLLFYSVGIGQISSEVPQNLSASRPQDRQFILSSKKLLLSDSGFYLCAWSLFRVGEQYFGPGTRLTVT.

The V call is TRBV7-9, the J call TRBJ2-7; D ambiguous. Between the trimmed V and J ends, which lost 5 bases and 4 bases, there was a span of 12 bases. CDR3 length equals 13 residues. The germline CDR1 and CDR2 sequences are SEHNR and FQNEAQ (reference sequence). The CDR3 is CASSPSGAYEQYF. CDR3 DNA: TGTGCCAGCAGCCCCTCGGGTGCTTACGAGCAGTACTTC.

The chain couples TRBV5-1 to TRBJ1-2, with 12 bases identical to TRBD1. After removal of 3 bases from V and 4 bases from J, the junction contained 10 bases not matched to a gene. There are 17 residues in the CDR3. CDR1 and CDR2 from the germline V gene are SGHRS and YFSETQ. In DNA, the CDR3 is TGCGCCAGCAGCTGGGGACAGGGGGCGACTACTACCTATGGCTACACCTTC. It translates to CASSWGQGATTTYGYTF.

This clone was detected a few times. The rearrangement uses TRBV3-1 (or the pseudogene TRBV3-2) and TRBJ1-1; TRBD1 matches at 7 bases. V was clipped by 4 bases and J by 4 bases; unmatched bases: 3. This CDR3 contains 13 residues. Germline CDR1 reads LGHDT; CDR2 reads YNNKEL (reference sequence). The CDR3 region is CASSRPGGTEAFF. The DNA for the CDR3 is TGTGCCAGCAGCCGCCCAGGGGGCACTGAAGCTTTCTTT.